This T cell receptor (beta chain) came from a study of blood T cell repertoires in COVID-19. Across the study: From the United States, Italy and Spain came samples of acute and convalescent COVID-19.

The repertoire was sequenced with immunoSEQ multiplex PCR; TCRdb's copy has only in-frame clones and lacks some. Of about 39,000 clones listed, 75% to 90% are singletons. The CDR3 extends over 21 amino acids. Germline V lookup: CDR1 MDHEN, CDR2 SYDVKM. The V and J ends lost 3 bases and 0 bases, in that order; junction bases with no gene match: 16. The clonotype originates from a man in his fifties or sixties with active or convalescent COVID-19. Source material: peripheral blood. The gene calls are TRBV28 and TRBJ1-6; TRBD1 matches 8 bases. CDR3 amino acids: CASSFYQPIGTGLSYNSPLHF. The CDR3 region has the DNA TGTGCCAGCAGTTTCTACCAACCTATCGGGACAGGTCTCTCCTATAATTCACCCCTCCACTTT. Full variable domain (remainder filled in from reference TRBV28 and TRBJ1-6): DVKVTQSSRYLVKRTGEKVFLECVQDMDHENMFWYRQDPGLGLRLIYFSYDVKMKEKGDIPEGYSVSREKKERFSLILESASTNQTSMYLCASSFYQPIGTGLSYNSPLHFGNGTRLTVT.